A selection of T cell receptor beta chains follows, all from one sample in a study of T-cell reconstitution after alpha-beta-depleted transplantation in children. TCRdb processed the PCR reads anew with MiXCR; each CDR3 protein has one entry. The data show 600,000 to 800,000 distinct CDR3 sequences, about an eighth seen once. The specimen was PBMCs, collected before TCRalphabeta/CD19-depleted stem cell transplant. All receptors come from a girl aged 2-10 years with congenital amegakaryocytic thrombocytopenia, due to receive a stem cell transplant. Both conserved end residues are part of each CDR3. The D gene is left open where the match is weak. Clone size is not always given. Where it is, it says once, few, many or a class for expanded clones.

d_gene: .
j_gene: TRBJ2-1
abundance: many
v_gene: TRBV20-1
CDR3aa: CSAPSGETYNEQFF
CDR3nt: TGCAGTGCTCCCTCGGGCGAAACCTACAATGAGCAGTTCTTC

d_gene: .
j_gene: TRBJ1-5
abundance: many
v_gene: TRBV27
CDR3aa: CASSKVSNQPQHF
CDR3nt: TGTGCCAGCAGCAAGGTTAGCAATCAGCCCCAGCATTTT

d_gene: .
j_gene: TRBJ2-2
abundance: .
v_gene: TRBV7-6
CDR3aa: CASKGEGNTGELFF
CDR3nt: TGTGCCTCTAAGGGCGAGGGGAACACCGGGGAGCTGTTTTTT

d_gene: .
j_gene: TRBJ2-2
abundance: .
v_gene: TRBV25-1
CDR3aa: CASSGSVTGELFF
CDR3nt: TGTGCCAGCAGCGGGAGTGTAACCGGGGAGCTGTTTTTT

d_gene: TRBD1
j_gene: TRBJ2-7
abundance: many
v_gene: TRBV7-6
CDR3aa: CASSLRDRALSGIYEQYF
CDR3nt: TGTGCCAGCAGCTTACGGGACAGGGCACTATCCGGAATCTACGAGCAGTACTTC

d_gene: TRBD1
j_gene: TRBJ2-1
abundance: many
v_gene: TRBV20-1
CDR3aa: CSGFGQGNNEQFF
CDR3nt: TGCAGTGGCTTTGGACAGGGGAACAATGAGCAGTTCTTC

d_gene: TRBD1
j_gene: TRBJ2-7
abundance: many
v_gene: TRBV6-1
CDR3aa: CASSNTGGGYEQYF
CDR3nt: TGTGCCAGCAGCAACACAGGGGGCGGATACGAGCAGTACTTC

d_gene: .
j_gene: TRBJ1-3
abundance: few
v_gene: TRBV4-1
CDR3aa: CASSPSPWQSSGNTIYF
CDR3nt: TGCGCCAGCTCCCCAAGCCCATGGCAAAGCTCTGGAAACACCATATATTTT

d_gene: TRBD1
j_gene: TRBJ2-3
abundance: .
v_gene: TRBV7-9
CDR3aa: CAINPRDRRTDTQYF
CDR3nt: TGTGCCATAAACCCCCGGGACAGGCGCACAGATACGCAGTATTTT

d_gene: .
j_gene: TRBJ1-1
abundance: many
v_gene: TRBV5-1
CDR3aa: CASSSGTTTEAFF
CDR3nt: TGCGCCAGCAGCTCCGGGACAACCACTGAAGCTTTCTTT

d_gene: TRBD2
j_gene: TRBJ2-5
abundance: .
v_gene: TRBV20-1
CDR3aa: CSGKTSDQETQYF
CDR3nt: TGCAGTGGGAAGACTAGCGACCAAGAGACCCAGTACTTC

d_gene: TRBD1
j_gene: TRBJ1-1
abundance: many
v_gene: TRBV4-1
CDR3aa: CASSQVEGQGYAEAFF
CDR3nt: TGCGCCAGCAGCCAAGTCGAGGGACAGGGCTACGCTGAAGCTTTCTTT

d_gene: TRBD2
j_gene: TRBJ2-5
abundance: many
v_gene: TRBV10-3
CDR3aa: CAISESGLAGAQETQYF
CDR3nt: TGTGCCATCAGTGAGTCTGGACTAGCTGGGGCCCAAGAGACCCAGTACTTC

d_gene: .
j_gene: TRBJ2-1
abundance: few
v_gene: TRBV11-3
CDR3aa: CASSLDLGGSDNEQFF
CDR3nt: TGTGCCAGCAGCTTAGATCTTGGCGGCTCCGACAATGAGCAGTTCTTC

d_gene: .
j_gene: TRBJ2-1
abundance: few
v_gene: TRBV6-2/TRBV6-3
CDR3aa: CASSYSSEPSSYNEQFF
CDR3nt: TGTGCCAGCAGTTACTCGAGCGAACCGAGCTCCTACAATGAGCAGTTCTTC

d_gene: TRBD2
j_gene: TRBJ2-2
abundance: few
v_gene: TRBV20-1
CDR3aa: CSASLLAWELFF
CDR3nt: TGCAGTGCTAGCCTACTAGCGTGGGAGCTGTTTTTT

d_gene: .
j_gene: TRBJ1-1
abundance: .
v_gene: TRBV20-1
CDR3aa: CSARVSGTDAFF
CDR3nt: TGCAGTGCTAGAGTTTCAGGGACTGATGCTTTCTTT

d_gene: TRBD1
j_gene: TRBJ1-4
abundance: .
v_gene: TRBV10-3
CDR3aa: CAIGGQEGEKLFF
CDR3nt: TGTGCCATCGGGGGACAGGAGGGGGAAAAACTGTTTTTT

d_gene: .
j_gene: TRBJ2-1
abundance: many
v_gene: TRBV5-1
CDR3aa: CASSLRGRASNEQFF
CDR3nt: TGCGCCAGCAGCTTGAGGGGGAGGGCCTCGAATGAGCAGTTCTTC

d_gene: .
j_gene: TRBJ2-7
abundance: many
v_gene: TRBV6-1
CDR3aa: CASSDGVSYEQYF
CDR3nt: TGTGCCAGTTCGGACGGGGTTAGTTACGAGCAGTACTTC

d_gene: .
j_gene: TRBJ2-7
abundance: .
v_gene: TRBV7-9
CDR3aa: CASSLGRGETYEQYF
CDR3nt: TGTGCCAGCAGCTTAGGAAGAGGGGAGACCTACGAGCAGTACTTC

d_gene: .
j_gene: TRBJ2-1
abundance: many
v_gene: TRBV5-1
CDR3aa: CASSLLQPDNEQFF
CDR3nt: TGCGCCAGCAGCTTGTTACAGCCCGACAATGAGCAGTTCTTC

d_gene: TRBD1
j_gene: TRBJ1-3
abundance: many
v_gene: TRBV11-1
CDR3aa: CASSQGDTDGYSGNTIYF
CDR3nt: TGTGCCAGCAGCCAGGGGGACACGGATGGTTACTCTGGAAACACCATATATTTT

d_gene: .
j_gene: TRBJ1-1
abundance: many
v_gene: TRBV5-1
CDR3aa: CASSPGLSLNTEAFF
CDR3nt: TGCGCCAGCAGCCCGGGACTGTCTTTGAACACTGAAGCTTTCTTT

d_gene: .
j_gene: TRBJ1-1
abundance: many
v_gene: TRBV5-1
CDR3aa: CASSLSTGGTEAFF
CDR3nt: TGCGCCAGCAGCTTGTCTACCGGGGGGACTGAAGCTTTCTTT

d_gene: TRBD2
j_gene: TRBJ2-7
abundance: many
v_gene: TRBV12-3/TRBV12-4
CDR3aa: CASRPETSGQEYF
CDR3nt: TGTGCCAGCAGGCCCGAGACTAGCGGGCAGGAGTACTTC

d_gene: .
j_gene: TRBJ2-1
abundance: .
v_gene: TRBV7-9
CDR3aa: CASSGIATYNEQFF
CDR3nt: TGTGCCAGCAGTGGGATAGCGACCTACAATGAGCAGTTCTTC

d_gene: TRBD2
j_gene: TRBJ2-3
abundance: .
v_gene: TRBV20-1
CDR3aa: CSAPPGLATSTDTQYF
CDR3nt: TGCAGTGCTCCCCCGGGACTAGCGACAAGCACAGATACGCAGTATTTT

d_gene: .
j_gene: TRBJ1-5
abundance: many
v_gene: TRBV20-1
CDR3aa: CSARALFSNQPQHF
CDR3nt: TGCAGTGCTAGAGCGCTCTTTAGCAATCAGCCCCAGCATTTT

d_gene: TRBD1
j_gene: TRBJ1-2
abundance: .
v_gene: TRBV12-3/TRBV12-4
CDR3aa: CASSFQGQGVGYTF
CDR3nt: TGTGCCAGCAGTTTTCAGGGACAGGGGGTTGGCTACACCTTC

d_gene: .
j_gene: TRBJ1-5
abundance: .
v_gene: TRBV7-8
CDR3aa: CASSLGGSSYQPQHF
CDR3nt: TGTGCCAGCAGCTTAGGGGGCAGTAGCTATCAGCCCCAGCATTTT

d_gene: .
j_gene: TRBJ2-3
abundance: many
v_gene: TRBV5-1
CDR3aa: CASNLGGRTDTQYF
CDR3nt: TGCGCCAGCAATCTGGGGGGTAGGACAGATACGCAGTATTTT

d_gene: TRBD2
j_gene: TRBJ2-7
abundance: few
v_gene: TRBV15
CDR3aa: CATSRKRGDYEQYF
CDR3nt: TGTGCCACCAGCAGAAAACGGGGGGACTACGAGCAGTACTTC